This T cell receptor (beta chain) came from a study of vaccination effects on CD4 cells after COVID-19. Only in-frame clones appear in the TCRdb table, and some are missing; sequencing was by immunoSEQ multiplex PCR. The sample lists around 53,000 clones, nearly 75% occurring once. This clone was counted a few times. Antigen: not known. Study observations and caveats: In convalescents, post-vaccine spike-reactive clones were mainly new clones induced by vaccination.

Subsequent to a culture period of around eleven days, CD4+ T cells were isolated. The individual was infected with SARS-CoV-2 between March and December 2020, as confirmed by PCR. Everyone in the study got two shots of either the BNT162b2 or mRNA-1273 vaccine. The sample consisted of CD4+ T cells from PBMCs cultured without peptide, taken after COVID-19 vaccination. This TCR derives from a human donor who had a prior SARS-CoV-2 infection.

The CDR3 bases are TGTGCCAGCAGCTTGGGTGGTGCGGGAGCCTACAATGAGCAGTTCTTC. This gives the protein CASSLGGAGAYNEQFF. The genes are TRBV5-4 and TRBJ2-1, with 7 bases that match TRBD2. The CDR3 consists of 16 residues. Germline V gene data show CDR1 as SGHNT and CDR2 as YYREEE (reference sequence). The trim removed 0 bases at V and 2 bases at J, leaving 5 bases unmatched.